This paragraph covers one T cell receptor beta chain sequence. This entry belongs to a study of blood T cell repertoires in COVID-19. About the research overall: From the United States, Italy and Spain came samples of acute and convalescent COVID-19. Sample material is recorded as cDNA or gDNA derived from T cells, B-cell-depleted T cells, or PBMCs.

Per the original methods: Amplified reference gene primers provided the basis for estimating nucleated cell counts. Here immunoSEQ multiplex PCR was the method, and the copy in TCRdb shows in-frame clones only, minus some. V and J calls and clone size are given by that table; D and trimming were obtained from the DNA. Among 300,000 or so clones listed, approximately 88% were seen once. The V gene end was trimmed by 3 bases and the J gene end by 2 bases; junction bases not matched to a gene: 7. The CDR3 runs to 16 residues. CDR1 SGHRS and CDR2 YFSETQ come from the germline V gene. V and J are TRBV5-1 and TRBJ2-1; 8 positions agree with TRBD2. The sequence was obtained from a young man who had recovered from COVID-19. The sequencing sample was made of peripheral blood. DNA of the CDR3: TGCGCCAGCAGCTCCGCCGCGGGGGGCACCTACAATGAGCAGTTCTTC. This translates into CASSSAAGGTYNEQFF.